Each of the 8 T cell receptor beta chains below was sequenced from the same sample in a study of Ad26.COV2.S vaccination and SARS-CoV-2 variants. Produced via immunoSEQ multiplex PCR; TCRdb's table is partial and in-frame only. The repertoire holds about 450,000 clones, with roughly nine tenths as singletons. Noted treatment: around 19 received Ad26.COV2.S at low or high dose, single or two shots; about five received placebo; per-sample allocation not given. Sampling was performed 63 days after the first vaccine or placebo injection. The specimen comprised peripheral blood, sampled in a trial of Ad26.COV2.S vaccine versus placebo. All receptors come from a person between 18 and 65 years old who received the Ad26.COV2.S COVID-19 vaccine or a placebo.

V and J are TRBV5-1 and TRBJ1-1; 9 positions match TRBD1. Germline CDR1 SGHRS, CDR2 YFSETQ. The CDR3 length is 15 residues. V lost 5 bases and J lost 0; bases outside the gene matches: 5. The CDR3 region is CASRYRGPMNTEAFF. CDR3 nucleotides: TGCGCCAGCAGATACAGGGGGCCTATGAACACTGAAGCTTTCTTT.

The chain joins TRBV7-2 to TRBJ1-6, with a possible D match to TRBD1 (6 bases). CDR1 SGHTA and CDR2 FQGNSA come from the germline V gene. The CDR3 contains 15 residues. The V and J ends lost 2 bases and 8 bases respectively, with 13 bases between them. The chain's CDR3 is CASSLLPEGDSPLHF. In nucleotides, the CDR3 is TGTGCCAGCAGCTTACTCCCGGAGGGGGATTCACCCCTCCACTTT.

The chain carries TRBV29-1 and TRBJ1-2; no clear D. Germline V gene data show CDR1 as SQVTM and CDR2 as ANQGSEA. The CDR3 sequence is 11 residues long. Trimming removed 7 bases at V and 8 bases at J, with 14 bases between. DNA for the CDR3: TGCAGCGCCTACAAGGGAGGCGGCTACACCTTC. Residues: CSAYKGGGYTF.

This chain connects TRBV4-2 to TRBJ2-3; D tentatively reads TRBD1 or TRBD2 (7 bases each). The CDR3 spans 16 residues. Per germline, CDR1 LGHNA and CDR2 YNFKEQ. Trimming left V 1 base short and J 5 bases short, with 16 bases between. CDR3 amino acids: CASSQVSRGGGDTQYF. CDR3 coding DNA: TGTGCCAGCAGCCAAGTGAGCAGGGGGGGAGGAGATACGCAGTATTTT.

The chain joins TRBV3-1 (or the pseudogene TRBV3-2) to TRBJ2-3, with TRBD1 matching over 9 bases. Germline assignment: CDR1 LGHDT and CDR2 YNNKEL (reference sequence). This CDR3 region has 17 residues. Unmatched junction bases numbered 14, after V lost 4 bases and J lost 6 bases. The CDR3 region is CASSPHRRDRESDTQYF. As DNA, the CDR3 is TGTGCCAGCAGCCCCCACCGCCGGGACAGGGAATCGGATACGCAGTATTTT.

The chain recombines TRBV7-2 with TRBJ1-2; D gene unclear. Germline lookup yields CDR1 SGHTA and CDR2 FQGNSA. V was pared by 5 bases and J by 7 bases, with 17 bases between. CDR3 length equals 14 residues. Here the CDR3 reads CASSLGAEKGGYTF. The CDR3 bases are TGTGCCAGCAGCCTAGGTGCAGAGAAGGGTGGCTACACCTTC.

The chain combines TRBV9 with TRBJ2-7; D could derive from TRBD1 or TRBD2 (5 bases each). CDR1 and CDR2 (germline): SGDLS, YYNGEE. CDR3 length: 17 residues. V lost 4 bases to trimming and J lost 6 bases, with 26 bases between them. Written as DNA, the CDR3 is TGTGCCAGCAGCCCCCTGGGCTTCTTGGGACCAGCCTCCGAGCAGTACTTC. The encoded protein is CASSPLGFLGPASEQYF. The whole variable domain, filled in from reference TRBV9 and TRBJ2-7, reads DSGVTQTPKHLITATGQRVTLRCSPRSGDLSVYWYQQSLDQGLQFLIQYYNGEERAKGNILERFSAQQFPDLHSELNLSSLELGDSALYFCASSPLGFLGPASEQYFGPGTRLTVT.

CDR3 in DNA: TGTGCCAGCAGCCGCGCGGATGGGACAGGTGGTGAAAAACTGTTTTTT. It codes for CASSRADGTGGEKLFF. V usage is TRBV5-4 and J usage is TRBJ1-4, with 8 positions matching TRBD1. Germline assignment: CDR1 SGHNT and CDR2 YYREEE (reference sequence). CDR3 length equals 16 residues. V gave up 4 bases and J gave up 7 bases; unmatched junction bases: 12.